The rows below give T cell receptor beta chains drawn from one sample of a study of blood T cell repertoires in COVID-19. The data were produced by immunoSEQ multiplex PCR, yet TCRdb's version contains in-frame clones alone and is incomplete. The profile shows about 170,000 clones, almost 85% of them singletons. Sequencing was carried out using peripheral blood. The receptors come from a woman of 80 years or more with COVID-19, enrolled during active disease. CDR3s include the opening cysteine and the closing phenylalanine or tryptophan. D genes are given only for firm matches. The size entry is marked missing in some rows and otherwise reads once, few, many or a size class.

d_call j_call v_call clone_size cdr3_nt cdr3_aa
NA TRBJ1-3 TRBV29-1 few TGCAGCGTTGAAGTCGGCTCTGGAAACACCATATATTTT CSVEVGSGNTIYF
NA TRBJ2-5 TRBV11-2 NA TGTGCCAGCAGCTTAGTAGGCCGGGGTATTGGAGAGACCCAGTACTTC CASSLVGRGIGETQYF
TRBD1 TRBJ2-1 TRBV5-4 NA TGTGCCAGCAGAACCGGGACAGGAGGCTACAATGAGCAGTTCTTC CASRTGTGGYNEQFF
NA TRBJ2-5 TRBV9 NA TGTGCCAGCAGCGTAATCCCAAAAGAGACCCAGTACTTC CASSVIPKETQYF
TRBD2 TRBJ2-3 TRBV19 NA TGTGCCAGTAGTATCCCCCTAGCGGGAGGGGTTAGCACAGATACGCAGTATTTT CASSIPLAGGVSTDTQYF
TRBD2 TRBJ2-7 TRBV18 NA TGTGCCAGCTCACCCACGGGGGGGGCCTACGAGCAGTACTTC CASSPTGGAYEQYF
NA TRBJ1-2 TRBV5-4 NA TGTGCCAGCAGCTTGGCCCCGGAGAACTATGGCTACACCTTC CASSLAPENYGYTF
TRBD2 TRBJ2-5 TRBV20-1 NA TGCAGTGCTAGTCTAGCGGTCCAAGAGACCCAGTACTTC CSASLAVQETQYF
NA TRBJ2-5 TRBV5-1 once TGCGCCAGCAGCTTGGGGGGCTGGGGTTCTCAAGAGACCCAGTACTTC CASSLGGWGSQETQYF
TRBD2 TRBJ2-1 TRBV9 NA TGTGCCAGCACGTCGAGCGGGAGCTCCTACAATGAGCAGTTCTTC CASTSSGSSYNEQFF